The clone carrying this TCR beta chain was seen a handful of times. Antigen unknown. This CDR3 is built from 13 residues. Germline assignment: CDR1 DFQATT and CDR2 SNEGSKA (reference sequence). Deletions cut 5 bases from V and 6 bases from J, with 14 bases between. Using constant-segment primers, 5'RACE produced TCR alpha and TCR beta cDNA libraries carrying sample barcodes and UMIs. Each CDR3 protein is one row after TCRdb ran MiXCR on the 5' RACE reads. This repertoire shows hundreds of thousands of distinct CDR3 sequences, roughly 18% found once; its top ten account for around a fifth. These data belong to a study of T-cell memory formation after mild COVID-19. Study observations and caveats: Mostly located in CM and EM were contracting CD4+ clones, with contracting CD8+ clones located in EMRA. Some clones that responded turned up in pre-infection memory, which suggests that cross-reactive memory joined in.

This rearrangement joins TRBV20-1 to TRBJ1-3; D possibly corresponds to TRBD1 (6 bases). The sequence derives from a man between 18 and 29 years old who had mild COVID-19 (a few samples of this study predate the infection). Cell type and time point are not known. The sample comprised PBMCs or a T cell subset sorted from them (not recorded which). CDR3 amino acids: CSAPQRGANTIYF. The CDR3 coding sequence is TGCAGTGCTCCGCAAAGGGGGGCAAACACCATATATTTT.